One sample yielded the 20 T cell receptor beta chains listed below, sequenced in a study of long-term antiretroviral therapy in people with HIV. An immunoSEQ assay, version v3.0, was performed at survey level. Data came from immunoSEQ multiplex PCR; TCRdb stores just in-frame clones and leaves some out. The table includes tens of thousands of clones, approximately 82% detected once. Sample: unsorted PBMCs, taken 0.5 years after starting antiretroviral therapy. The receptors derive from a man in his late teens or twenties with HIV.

CDR3 DNA: TGTGCCAGCCTGAAACAACCCGGGAATGAGCAGTTCTTC. This gives the protein CASLKQPGNEQFF. The genes are TRBV28 and TRBJ2-1; D not certain. V was clipped by 8 bases and J by 7 bases, with 15 bases between them. Germline V gene data show CDR1 as MDHEN and CDR2 as SYDVKM. The CDR3 is 13 amino acids.

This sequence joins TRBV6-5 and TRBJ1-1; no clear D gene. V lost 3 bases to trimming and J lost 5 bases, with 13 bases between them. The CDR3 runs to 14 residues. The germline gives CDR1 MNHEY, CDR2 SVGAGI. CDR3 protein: CASSYRSRRTEAFF. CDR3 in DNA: TGTGCCAGCAGTTATCGGAGTAGGAGGACTGAAGCTTTCTTT.

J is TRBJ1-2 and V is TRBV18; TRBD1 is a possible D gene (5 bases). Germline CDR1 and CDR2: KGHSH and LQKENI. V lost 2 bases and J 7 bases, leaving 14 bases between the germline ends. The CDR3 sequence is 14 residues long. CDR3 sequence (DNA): TGTGCCAGCTCACCAGGGAGGGGTGCGAGTGGCTACACCTTC. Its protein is CASSPGRGASGYTF.

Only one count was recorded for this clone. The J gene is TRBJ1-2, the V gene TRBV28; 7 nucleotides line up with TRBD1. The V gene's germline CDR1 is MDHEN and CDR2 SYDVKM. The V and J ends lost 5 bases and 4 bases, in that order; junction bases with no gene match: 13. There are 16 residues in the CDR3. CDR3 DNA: TGTGCCAGCAGTGCACCCGGGACAGCTACCCCCTATGGCTACACCTTC. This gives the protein CASSAPGTATPYGYTF.

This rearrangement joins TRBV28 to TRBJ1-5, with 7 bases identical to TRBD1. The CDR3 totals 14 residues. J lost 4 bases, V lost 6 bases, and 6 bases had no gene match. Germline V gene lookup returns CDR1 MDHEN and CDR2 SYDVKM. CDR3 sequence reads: CASSPQGKNQPQHF. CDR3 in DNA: TGTGCCAGCAGCCCACAGGGGAAAAATCAGCCCCAGCATTTT.

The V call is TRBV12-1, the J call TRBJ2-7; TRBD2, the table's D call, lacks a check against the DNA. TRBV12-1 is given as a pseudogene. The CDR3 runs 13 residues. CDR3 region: CASSSRDDYEQYF. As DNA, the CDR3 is TGTGCCAGCAGCAGCCGGGATGACTACGAGCAGTACTTC.

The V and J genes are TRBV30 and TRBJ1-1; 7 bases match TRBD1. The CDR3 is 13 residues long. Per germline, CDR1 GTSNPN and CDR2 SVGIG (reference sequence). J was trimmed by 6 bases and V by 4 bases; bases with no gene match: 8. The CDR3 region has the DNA TGTGCCTGGACTCTAGACAGGGCCCCTGAAGCTTTCTTT. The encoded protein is CAWTLDRAPEAFF.

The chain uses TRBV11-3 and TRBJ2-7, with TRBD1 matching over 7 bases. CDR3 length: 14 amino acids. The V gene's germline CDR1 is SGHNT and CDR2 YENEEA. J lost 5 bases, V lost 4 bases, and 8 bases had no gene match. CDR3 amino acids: CASSSTGSRNEQYF. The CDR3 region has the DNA TGTGCCAGCAGCTCGACAGGGAGTAGGAACGAGCAGTACTTC.

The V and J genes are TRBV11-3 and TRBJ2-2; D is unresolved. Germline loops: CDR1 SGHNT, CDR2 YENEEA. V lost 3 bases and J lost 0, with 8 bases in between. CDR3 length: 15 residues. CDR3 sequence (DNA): TGTGCCAGCAGCTTTAGGTTCGCGAACACCGGGGAGCTGTTTTTT. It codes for CASSFRFANTGELFF.

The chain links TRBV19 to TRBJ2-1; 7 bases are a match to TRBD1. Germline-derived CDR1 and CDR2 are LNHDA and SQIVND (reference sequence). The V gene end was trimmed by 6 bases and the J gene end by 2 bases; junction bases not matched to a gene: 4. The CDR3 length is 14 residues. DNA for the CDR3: TGTGCCAGTAGGGTTGGGACAGCCTACAATGAGCAGTTCTTC. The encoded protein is CASRVGTAYNEQFF.

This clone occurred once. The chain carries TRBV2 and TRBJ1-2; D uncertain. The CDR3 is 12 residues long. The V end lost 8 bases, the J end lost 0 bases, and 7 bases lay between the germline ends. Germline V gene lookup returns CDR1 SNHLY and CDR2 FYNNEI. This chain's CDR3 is CASEQPNYGYTF. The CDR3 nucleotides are TGTGCCAGCGAACAGCCTAACTATGGCTACACCTTC. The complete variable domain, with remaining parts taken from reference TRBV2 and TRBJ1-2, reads EPEVTQTPSHQVTQMGQEVILRCVPISNHLYFYWYRQILGQKVEFLVSFYNNEISEKSEIFDDQFSVERPDGSNFTLKIRSTKLEDSAMYFCASEQPNYGYTFGSGTRLTVV.

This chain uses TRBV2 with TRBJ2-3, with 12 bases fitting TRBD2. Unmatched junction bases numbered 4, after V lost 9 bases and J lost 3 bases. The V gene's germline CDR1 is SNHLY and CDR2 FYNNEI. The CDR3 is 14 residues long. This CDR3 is CARSSGGATDTQYF. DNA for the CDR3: TGTGCCAGATCTAGCGGGGGGGCGACAGATACGCAGTATTTT. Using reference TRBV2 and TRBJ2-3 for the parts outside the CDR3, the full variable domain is EPEVTQTPSHQVTQMGQEVILRCVPISNHLYFYWYRQILGQKVEFLVSFYNNEISEKSEIFDDQFSVERPDGSNFTLKIRSTKLEDSAMYFCARSSGGATDTQYFGPGTRLTVL.

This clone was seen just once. The CDR3 here is CASSPPSRRDEQYF. The CDR3 DNA follows: TGTGCCAGCAGCCCCCCCAGCAGGCGGGACGAGCAGTACTTC. The chain links TRBV7-2 to TRBJ2-7, with a possible D match to TRBD2 (5 bases). This CDR3 is 14 amino acids long. CDR1 is SGHTA, CDR2 FQGNSA, per germline. V lost 5 bases, J lost 5 bases, and 16 bases lay in between.

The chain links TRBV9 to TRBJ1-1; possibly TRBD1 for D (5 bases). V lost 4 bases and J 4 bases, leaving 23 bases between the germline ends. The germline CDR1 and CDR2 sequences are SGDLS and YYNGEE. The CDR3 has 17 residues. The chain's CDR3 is CASSLDSIIRVGTEAFF. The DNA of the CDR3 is TGTGCCAGCAGCCTCGACAGCATAATTAGGGTAGGCACTGAAGCTTTCTTT.

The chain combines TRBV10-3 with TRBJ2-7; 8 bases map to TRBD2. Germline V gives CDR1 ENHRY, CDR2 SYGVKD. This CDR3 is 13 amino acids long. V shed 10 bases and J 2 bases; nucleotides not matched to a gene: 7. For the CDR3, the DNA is TGTGCCACCGAAGCGGGGGATACCTACGAGCAGTACTTC. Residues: CATEAGDTYEQYF.

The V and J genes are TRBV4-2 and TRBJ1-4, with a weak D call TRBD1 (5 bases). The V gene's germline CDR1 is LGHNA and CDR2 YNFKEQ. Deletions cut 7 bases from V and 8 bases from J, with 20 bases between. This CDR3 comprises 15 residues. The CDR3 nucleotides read TGTGCCAGCACCCCAGGAGGGGAGATCTTCGAAAAACTGTTTTTT. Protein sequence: CASTPGGEIFEKLFF.

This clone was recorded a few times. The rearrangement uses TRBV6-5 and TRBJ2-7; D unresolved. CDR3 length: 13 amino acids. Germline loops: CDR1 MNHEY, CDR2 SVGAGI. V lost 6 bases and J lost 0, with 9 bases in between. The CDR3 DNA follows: TGTGCCAGCAGCCCCGGTAGCTCCTACGAGCAGTACTTC. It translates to CASSPGSSYEQYF.

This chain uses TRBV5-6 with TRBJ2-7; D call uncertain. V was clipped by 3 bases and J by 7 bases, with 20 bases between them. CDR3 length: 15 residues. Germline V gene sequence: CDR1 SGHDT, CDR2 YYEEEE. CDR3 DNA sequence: TGTGCCAGCAGCTATCGACTCCTCCAGTGGGATGAGCAGTACTTC. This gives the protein CASSYRLLQWDEQYF.

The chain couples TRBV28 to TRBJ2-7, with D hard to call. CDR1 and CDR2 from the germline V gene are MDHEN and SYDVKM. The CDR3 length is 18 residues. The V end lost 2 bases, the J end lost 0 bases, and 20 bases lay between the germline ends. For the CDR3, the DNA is TGTGCCAGCAGTTTAGGTAGTCGGACGATACTGAGCTCCTACGAGCAGTACTTC. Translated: CASSLGSRTILSSYEQYF.

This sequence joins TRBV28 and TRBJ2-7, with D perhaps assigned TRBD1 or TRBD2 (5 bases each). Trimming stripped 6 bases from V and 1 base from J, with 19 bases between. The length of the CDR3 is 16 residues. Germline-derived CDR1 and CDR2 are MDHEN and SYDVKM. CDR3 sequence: CASSILHRDGSYEQYF. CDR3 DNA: TGTGCCAGCAGCATTTTACACCGGGACGGATCCTACGAGCAGTACTTC. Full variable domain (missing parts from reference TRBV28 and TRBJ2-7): DVKVTQSSRYLVKRTGEKVFLECVQDMDHENMFWYRQDPGLGLRLIYFSYDVKMKEKGDIPEGYSVSREKKERFSLILESASTNQTSMYLCASSILHRDGSYEQYFGPGTRLTVT.